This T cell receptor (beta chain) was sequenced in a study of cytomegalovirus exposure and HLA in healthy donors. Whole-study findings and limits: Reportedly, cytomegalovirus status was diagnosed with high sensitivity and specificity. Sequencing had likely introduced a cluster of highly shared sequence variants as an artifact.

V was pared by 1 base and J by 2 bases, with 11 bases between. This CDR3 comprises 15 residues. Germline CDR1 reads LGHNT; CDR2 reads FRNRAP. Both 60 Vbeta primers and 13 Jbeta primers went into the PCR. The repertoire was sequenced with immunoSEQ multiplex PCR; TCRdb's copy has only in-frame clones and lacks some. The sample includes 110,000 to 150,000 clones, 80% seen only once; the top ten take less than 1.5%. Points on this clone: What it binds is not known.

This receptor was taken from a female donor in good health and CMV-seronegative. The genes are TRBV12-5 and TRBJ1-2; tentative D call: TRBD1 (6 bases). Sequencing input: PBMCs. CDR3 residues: CASGLEAGANYGYTF. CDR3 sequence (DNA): TGTGCTAGTGGTTTGGAGGCAGGGGCGAACTATGGCTACACCTTC.